Sequencing of this TCR beta chain was carried out in a study of shared clonotypes between healthy human individuals. Clones were sequenced by immunoSEQ multiplex PCR, and TCRdb holds only the in-frame ones, with some missing. The sample consists of 1.5 million to 1.9 million clones, nearly 99% of them appearing once. J gave up 0 bases and V 1 base, and 6 bases lay outside the gene matches. This CDR3 comprises 17 residues. The germline V gene has CDR1 SGHAT and CDR2 FQNNGV. Material: naive CD4+ T cells sorted from blood. Subset meaning: CD45RA+ positively selected. The chain has TRBV11-2 and TRBJ2-1, with TRBD2 identical over 7 bases. The receptor was isolated from a man aged 25 to 40 in good health. CDR3 residues: CASSLGVLAASYNEQFF. DNA of the CDR3: TGTGCCAGCAGCTTAGGAGTTCTAGCGGCCTCCTACAATGAGCAGTTCTTC.